This T cell receptor beta chain was captured in a study of CD8 T cells in ankylosing spondylitis. Notes on the study in general: The study looked at matched synovial fluid samples from ankylosing spondylitis patients. Disease-linked clones were reported to be significantly enriched there. Within peripheral blood, clones linked to disease were CD8+ and relatively rare. Among TCR beta sequences, a motif of 7 to 9 highly homologous variants appeared characteristic of ankylosing spondylitis blood.

As the method for making TCR beta libraries, quantitative 5'-RACE with molecular barcodes was used. TCRdb ran MiXCR on the 5' RACE reads and lists one entry per CDR3 protein. The profile shows around 340,000 distinct CDR3 sequences, around 20% of them singletons. Germline CDR1 is MGHRA and CDR2 is YSYEKL. This CDR3 has 16 amino acids. V lost 4 bases, J lost 0 bases, and 15 bases lay in between. As concerns this clonotype: Antigen specificity is unknown.

This TCR was sampled from a male donor with ankylosing spondylitis or in good health (not recorded which). This sequence joins TRBV4-1 and TRBJ1-1; no clear D gene. What was sequenced was blood, either unsorted or a sorted T cell fraction (not recorded which). The CDR3 region is CASSPSDAGLNTEAFF. The CDR3 DNA reads as TGCGCCAGCAGCCCCTCTGATGCGGGGTTGAACACTGAAGCTTTCTTT.